These 31 T cell receptor beta chains came from one sample sequenced in a study of blood T cell repertoires in COVID-19. The data were produced by immunoSEQ multiplex PCR, yet TCRdb's version contains in-frame clones alone and is incomplete. The sample has about 210,000 clones; under 90% are singletons. The sample comprised PBMCs or T cells enriched from blood (not recorded which). All receptors derive from a woman aged 45-59 years with acute COVID-19.

The V call is TRBV6-2 or TRBV6-3, the J call TRBJ2-3, with a possible D match to TRBD2 (5 bases). Germline CDR1 reads MNHEY; CDR2 reads SVGEGT. The V end was cut by 2 bases, the J end by 6 bases, with 12 bases between. The CDR3 sequence is 14 residues long. CDR3 sequence: CASSYDGGADTQYF. CDR3 sequence (DNA): TGTGCCAGCAGTTACGACGGAGGTGCGGATACGCAGTATTTT.

This clone has ten or more counts. This chain uses TRBV19 with TRBJ1-1; the match to TRBD1 covers 7 bases. This CDR3 comprises 14 residues. Germline V gene data show CDR1 as LNHDA and CDR2 as SQIVND (reference sequence). The V and J ends lost 9 bases and 1 base, in that order; junction bases with no gene match: 8. CDR3 sequence (DNA): TGTGCCAGCTTGAACAGGGGTGGGAACACTGAAGCTTTCTTT. It specifies CASLNRGGNTEAFF.

The CDR3 region is CATSGADPGDYGYTF. The DNA for the CDR3 is TGTGCCACCAGCGGAGCAGATCCAGGGGACTATGGCTACACCTTC. The rearrangement links TRBV15 to TRBJ1-2; tentatively, D is TRBD1 (6 bases). The CDR3 loop spans 15 amino acids. Trimming took 5 bases from V and 3 from J, leaving 16 bases between them. Per the germline V gene, CDR1 is LNHNV and CDR2 is YYDKDF (reference sequence).

A single count supports this clone. This chain links TRBV2 with TRBJ2-3, with D perhaps matching TRBD1 (5 bases). This CDR3 is built from 16 residues. The germline CDR1 and CDR2 sequences are SNHLY and FYNNEI. Trimming stripped 7 bases from V and 2 bases from J, with 19 bases between. CDR3 in amino acids: CASNKEGVVNTDTQYF. The CDR3 nucleotides read TGTGCCAGCAACAAGGAAGGGGTAGTAAACACAGATACGCAGTATTTT.

This clone was counted between two and nine times. The chain links TRBV19 to TRBJ1-1; 9 bases match TRBD1. The CDR3 spans 13 residues. V lost 7 bases and J lost 10; bases outside the gene matches: 10. Germline assignment: CDR1 LNHDA and CDR2 SQIVND (reference sequence). Here the CDR3 reads CASTRGTGFLAFF. CDR3 sequence (DNA): TGTGCCAGTACCAGAGGGACAGGGTTTTTAGCTTTCTTT.

The chain joins TRBV5-1 to TRBJ1-4; D not certain. Trimming cost V 2 bases and J 9 bases, with 5 bases left between them. The CDR3 runs 11 residues. Germline assignment: CDR1 SGHRS and CDR2 YFSETQ. CDR3 sequence reads: CASSFIQKLFF. In DNA form, the CDR3 reads TGCGCCAGCAGCTTTATCCAAAAACTGTTTTTT.

This chain connects TRBV4-1 to TRBJ1-5; D may be TRBD1 (5 bases). Germline values: CDR1 MGHRA, CDR2 YSYEKL. V lost 0 bases to trimming and J lost 1 base, with 10 bases between them. The CDR3 is made up of 16 amino acids. CDR3 sequence (DNA): TGCGCCAGCAGCCAAGATGGGGGGAAAAGCAATCAGCCCCAGCATTTT. Residues: CASSQDGGKSNQPQHF.

This chain joins TRBV6-8 and TRBJ1-1; D uncertain. CDR3 length: 15 residues. With 4 bases removed from V and 1 base from J, the gap between germline ends came to 13 bases. Germline V CDR1 and CDR2: MNHGY, SAAAGT. This chain's CDR3 is CASSSYSIPNTEAFF. The CDR3, as DNA: TGTGCCAGCAGTTCGTACAGTATCCCGAACACTGAAGCTTTCTTT.

This chain links TRBV6-2 or TRBV6-3 with TRBJ2-2; possible D gene TRBD1, 6 bases. Germline V lookup: CDR1 MNHEY, CDR2 SVGEGT. V was clipped by 1 base and J by 4 bases, with 13 bases between them. CDR3 size: 16 residues. This CDR3 reads CASSYLEGVFTGELFF. The CDR3 DNA is TGTGCCAGCAGTTACTTAGAGGGGGTATTCACCGGGGAGCTGTTTTTT.

This chain's CDR3 is CASSLASGGLLNEQFF. The CDR3 DNA reads TGCGCCAGCAGCTTGGCCTCGGGAGGTCTTTTAAATGAGCAGTTCTTC. The chain recombines TRBV5-1 with TRBJ2-1, with 7 bases identical to TRBD2. Germline V CDR1 and CDR2: SGHRS, YFSETQ. J was trimmed by 7 bases and V by 0 bases; bases with no gene match: 10. The CDR3 totals 16 residues.

The chain joins TRBV2 to TRBJ2-5, with 10 bases aligning to TRBD1. CDR1 and CDR2 (germline): SNHLY, FYNNEI. Germline trimming cut 6 bases from V and 6 bases from J; bases unmatched to any gene: 10. The CDR3 contains 15 residues. The CDR3 reads CASSPLRTGGKTQYF. The DNA for the CDR3 is TGTGCCAGCAGCCCACTTAGGACAGGGGGGAAGACCCAGTACTTC.

V gene TRBV30 combines with J gene TRBJ2-1; 10 bases agree with TRBD2. The CDR3 loop spans 13 amino acids. The V gene's germline CDR1 is GTSNPN and CDR2 SVGIG (reference sequence). V was pared by 7 bases and J by 4 bases, with 4 bases of the junction left unmatched. CDR3 amino acids: CAYGGLAYNEQFF. The CDR3 nucleotides are TGTGCCTATGGGGGACTAGCGTACAATGAGCAGTTCTTC.

The rearrangement links TRBV7-6 to TRBJ1-3; possibly TRBD1 for D (5 bases). CDR3 length: 12 amino acids. V was trimmed by 4 bases and J by 6 bases, leaving 7 bases between them. CDR1 and CDR2 from the germline V gene are SGHVS and FNYEAQ. This CDR3 reads CASSSRENTIYF. Here the CDR3 DNA reads TGTGCCAGCAGCTCCAGGGAAAACACCATATATTTT.

The chain is built from TRBV7-2 and TRBJ2-4; 8 bases are a match to TRBD1. The germline V gene encodes CDR1 SGHTA and CDR2 FQGNSA. This CDR3 has 17 amino acids. Trimming at V came to 3 bases and at J to 1 base, leaving 8 bases not matched to a gene. CDR3 residues: CASSFRAGGAAKNIQYF. Written as DNA, the CDR3 is TGTGCCAGCAGCTTCCGCGCAGGGGGCGCTGCCAAAAACATTCAGTACTTC.

The rearrangement uses TRBV30 and TRBJ1-2, with unresolved D. V shed 6 bases and J shed 4 bases, with 24 bases lying between them. The CDR3 spans 16 residues. Germline loops: CDR1 GTSNPN, CDR2 SVGIG (reference sequence). CDR3 DNA sequence: TGTGCCTGCGGAGCGCCGGCAGGCACCCGATTCTATGGCTACACCTTC. It yields the protein CACGAPAGTRFYGYTF.

This clone was picked up one time. The chain recombines TRBV5-1 with TRBJ1-3, with unresolved D. The germline V gene encodes CDR1 SGHRS and CDR2 YFSETQ. This CDR3 is built from 14 residues. V lost 0 bases and J 4 bases, leaving 8 bases between the germline ends. The CDR3 bases are TGCGCCAGCAGCTTGGAAACACCCGGAAACACCATATATTTT. Amino acid sequence: CASSLETPGNTIYF.

CDR3 amino acids: CAISESIGQGTDEAFF. In nucleotides, the CDR3 is TGTGCCATCAGTGAGTCGATTGGACAGGGGACCGATGAAGCTTTCTTT. The chain couples TRBV10-3 to TRBJ1-1; TRBD1 aligns across 9 bases. The germline gives CDR1 ENHRY, CDR2 SYGVKD. The CDR3 is made up of 16 amino acids. The junction had 9 bases not matched to a gene; V was cut back by 0 bases and J by 7 bases.

This chain uses TRBV6-5 with TRBJ2-7; D is unclear. V was shortened by 7 bases and J by 2 bases, with 12 bases between the two germline ends. The length of the CDR3 is 13 residues. Germline V gene lookup returns CDR1 MNHEY and CDR2 SVGAGI. DNA for the CDR3: TGTGCCAGCAAAGTCCAGGAACCCTACGAGCAGTACTTC. Residues: CASKVQEPYEQYF.

The chain joins TRBV12-3 or TRBV12-4 to TRBJ1-2, with TRBD1 matching over 7 bases. With 4 bases clipped from V and 7 bases from J, the junction kept 3 bases outside the gene matches. This CDR3 comprises 12 residues. The CDR3, as DNA: TGTGCCAGCAGTTGGACAGGTTCTGGCTACACCTTC. Amino acid sequence: CASSWTGSGYTF.

The rearrangement joins TRBV11-2 to TRBJ2-1; D perhaps matches TRBD1 (6 bases). Germline lookup yields CDR1 SGHAT and CDR2 FQNNGV. The CDR3 has 15 amino acids. V lost 5 bases to trimming and J lost 10 bases, with 21 bases between them. The CDR3 bases are TGTGCCAGCAGCGCTCAGGGGCCTGGGTTCGGAGAGCAGTTCTTC. Its translation is CASSAQGPGFGEQFF.

CDR3 coding DNA: TGTGCCAGCAGCTTTCGGCCACGGCAGGGGCTTGGGGACCAGTACTTC. Its protein product is CASSFRPRQGLGDQYF. V usage is TRBV5-4 and J usage is TRBJ2-5, with D tentatively TRBD1 (6 bases). The CDR3 has 16 residues. V gave up 2 bases and J gave up 10 bases, with 24 bases separating them. Germline V lookup: CDR1 SGHNT, CDR2 YYREEE (reference sequence).

The rearrangement joins TRBV7-2 to TRBJ2-1; TRBD2 matches 8 bases. Trimming removed 5 bases from V and 6 bases from J; junction bases left unmatched: 6. The CDR3 totals 14 residues. Germline CDR1 and CDR2: SGHTA and FQGNSA. Here the CDR3 reads CASSPRGGSNEQFF. In nucleotides, the CDR3 is TGTGCCAGCAGCCCCCGGGGGGGCAGCAATGAGCAGTTCTTC.

The table lists this clone with a count of one. The chain recombines TRBV6-6 with TRBJ1-6; the D is unclear. Trimming removed 0 bases from V and 11 bases from J, with 11 bases in between. Germline CDR1 and CDR2: MNHNY and SVGAGI (reference sequence). The CDR3 consists of 14 residues. CDR3 bases: TGTGCCAGCAGTTACTCCGAGGTTCAGCCACCCCTCCACTTT. Amino acid sequence: CASSYSEVQPPLHF.

The chain has TRBV20-1 and TRBJ1-2; 7 nucleotides line up with TRBD1. V lost 3 bases, J lost 4 bases, and 5 bases stayed unmatched. The V gene's germline CDR1 is DFQATT and CDR2 SNEGSKA (reference sequence). This CDR3 contains 13 residues. In nucleotides, the CDR3 is TGCAGTGCTAGTAAGGGGACAGCCTATGGCTACACCTTC. It translates to CSASKGTAYGYTF.

This clone was counted a single time. This sequence joins TRBV28 and TRBJ1-4; possibly TRBD1 for D (6 bases). Germline V gives CDR1 MDHEN, CDR2 SYDVKM. The CDR3 consists of 17 residues. The V end lost 0 bases, the J end lost 6 bases, and 17 bases lay between the germline ends. For the CDR3, the DNA is TGTGCCAGCAGTTTATGGACAGGCGGGGGTTGGGATGAAAAACTGTTTTTT. Amino acids: CASSLWTGGGWDEKLFF.

CDR3: CACNTGTGKLPQHF. CDR3 DNA: TGTGCCTGCAACACCGGGACAGGGAAATTGCCCCAGCATTTT. This chain joins TRBV30 and TRBJ1-5, with 9 bases fitting TRBD1. V was clipped by 6 bases and J by 9 bases; unmatched bases: 12. The length of the CDR3 is 14 residues. Per germline, CDR1 GTSNPN and CDR2 SVGIG (reference sequence).

This clone was detected only once. The V gene is TRBV2, the J gene TRBJ1-2, with unresolved D. Germline CDR1 is SNHLY and CDR2 is FYNNEI. The CDR3 is 14 amino acids. V shed 5 bases and J shed 9 bases, with 19 bases lying between them. The CDR3: CASSYSSGSNRYTF. As DNA, the CDR3 is TGTGCCAGCAGTTACTCGTCGGGGAGTAATCGCTACACCTTC.

V is TRBV9 and J is TRBJ2-1; 13 nucleotides match TRBD2. V lost 3 bases and J lost 8; bases outside the gene matches: 8. CDR1 is SGDLS, CDR2 YYNGEE, per germline. This CDR3 has 16 amino acids. The CDR3 spells CASSESGLAGVYEQFF. CDR3 in DNA: TGTGCCAGCAGCGAATCCGGACTAGCGGGAGTCTATGAGCAGTTCTTC.

In its sample, this clone was seen once. The chain employs TRBV7-2 and TRBJ2-3; D might be TRBD1 (5 bases). From germline, CDR1 is SGHTA and CDR2 FQGNSA. Trimming stripped 5 bases from V and 5 bases from J, with 17 bases between. The length of the CDR3 is 15 residues. The CDR3 region is CASSPPRQGIDTQYF. The CDR3 coding sequence is TGTGCCAGCAGCCCCCCGCGGCAGGGAATAGATACGCAGTATTTT.

The CDR3, as DNA: TGTGCCAGCAGCTCGAGACTAGCGGGGGCCTACGAGCAGTACTTC. Amino acids: CASSSRLAGAYEQYF. The chain is built from TRBV5-6 and TRBJ2-7; 12 bases fit TRBD2. The germline gives CDR1 SGHDT, CDR2 YYEEEE. After removal of 3 bases from V and 2 bases from J, the junction contained 3 bases not matched to a gene. The CDR3 contains 15 residues. The whole variable domain, remainder taken from reference TRBV5-6 and TRBJ2-7, is DAGVTQSPTHLIKTRGQQVTLRCSPKSGHDTVSWYQQALGQGPQFIFQYYEEEERQRGNFPDRFSGHQFPNYSSELNVNALLLGDSALYLCASSSRLAGAYEQYFGPGTRLTVT.

The table lists this clone with a count of one. For the CDR3, the DNA is TGTGCCAGCTCACCACCGGAGACAGGACATGGCTACACCTTC. Its translation is CASSPPETGHGYTF. This chain connects TRBV18 to TRBJ1-2; maybe TRBD1 (6 bases). Germline CDR1 reads KGHSH; CDR2 reads LQKENI. V shed 0 bases and J shed 6 bases, with 11 bases lying between them. The CDR3 runs 14 residues.